This T cell receptor beta chain was sequenced for a study of OX40 agonist ivuxolimab in advanced cancers. V lost 4 bases, J lost 2 bases, and 12 bases lay in between. The CDR3 is 14 residues long. Per the germline V gene, CDR1 is SGHNT and CDR2 is YYREEE (reference sequence). Profiling relied on immunoSEQ multiplex PCR, and the TCRdb table lists in-frame clones only, not all of them. The table includes more than 55,000 clones, roughly 89% detected once. The gene calls are TRBV5-4 and TRBJ2-5; tentatively, D is TRBD1 (6 bases). Sample: CD4+ or CD8+ T cells sorted from blood, taken in a trial of the OX40 agonist ivuxolimab. This TCR derives from an adult with an advanced solid tumor such as melanoma, head and neck, liver or kidney cancer. In nucleotides, the CDR3 is TGTGCCAGCAGCAAAGGACAGACACAAGAGACCCAGTACTTC. This codes for CASSKGQTQETQYF.